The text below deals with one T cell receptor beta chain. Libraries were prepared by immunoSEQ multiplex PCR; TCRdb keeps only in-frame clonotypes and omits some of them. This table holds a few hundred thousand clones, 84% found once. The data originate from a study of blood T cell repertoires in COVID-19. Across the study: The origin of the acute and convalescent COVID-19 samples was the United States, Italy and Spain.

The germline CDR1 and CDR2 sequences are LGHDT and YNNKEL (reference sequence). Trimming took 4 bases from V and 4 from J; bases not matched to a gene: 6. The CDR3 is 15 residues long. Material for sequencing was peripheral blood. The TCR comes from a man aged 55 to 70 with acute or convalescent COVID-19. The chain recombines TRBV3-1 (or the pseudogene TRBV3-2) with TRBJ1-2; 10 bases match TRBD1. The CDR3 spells CASSPWTGGVYGYTF. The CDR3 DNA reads TGTGCCAGCAGCCCATGGACAGGGGGGGTCTATGGCTACACCTTC.